This TCR beta chain is from a study of cytomegalovirus exposure and HLA in healthy donors. Study-level results: Among immune exposure information, only CMV serostatus was available. For most subjects, TCR beta sequences were reported to predict HLA-A and HLA-B alleles with accuracy.

For this clone: What it binds is not known.

Both 60 Vbeta primers and 13 Jbeta primers went into the PCR. Repertoires were generated with immunoSEQ multiplex PCR, while TCRdb's copy carries only in-frame clones and drops some. The sample has over 130,000 clones, 70% to 80% seen once. Though probably carrying unrecorded immune exposures, donors were nominally healthy at sampling. Germline values: CDR1 SGHDT, CDR2 YYEEEE. Losses at the gene ends were 2 bases for V and 6 bases for J; bases not matched to a gene: 11. The CDR3 totals 15 residues. This chain joins TRBV5-6 and TRBJ2-7; TRBD2 matches 7 bases. The sample taken for sequencing was PBMCs. This clonotype was sampled from a man between 45 and 60 years old in good health and CMV-seropositive. CDR3 residues: CASSLSSGLVSEQYF. The DNA of the CDR3 is TGTGCCAGCAGCTTATCTTCCGGACTAGTCTCCGAGCAGTACTTC.